These 20 T cell receptor beta chains came from one sample sequenced in a study of blood T cell repertoires in COVID-19. Sequenced by immunoSEQ multiplex PCR; TCRdb stores in-frame clones only, minus some. This sample has 150,000 to 200,000 clones, with 85% to 95% found just once. The sample consisted of peripheral blood. These TCRs come from a woman in her sixties with COVID-19, enrolled during active disease.

This chain joins TRBV5-1 and TRBJ1-4; the D gene is possibly TRBD1 (5 bases). Germline V gene lookup returns CDR1 SGHRS and CDR2 YFSETQ. This CDR3 spans 12 amino acids. V dropped 3 bases and J dropped 10 bases, with 10 bases sitting between them. The CDR3 bases are TGCGCCAGCAGCTCGGGGAGGGGAAAACTGTTTTTT. Translation: CASSSGRGKLFF.

This rearrangement joins TRBV5-1 to TRBJ2-3; 7 nucleotides line up with TRBD1. CDR1 and CDR2 (germline): SGHRS, YFSETQ. After removal of 0 bases from V and 5 bases from J, the junction contained 9 bases not matched to a gene. The CDR3 is 16 residues long. CDR3 region: CASSLVFGTALDTQYF. CDR3 nucleotides: TGCGCCAGCAGCTTGGTTTTTGGGACAGCCTTAGATACGCAGTATTTT.

This chain joins TRBV20-1 and TRBJ1-2, with a possible D match to TRBD1 (5 bases). Looked up from germline, CDR1 is DFQATT and CDR2 is SNEGSKA (reference sequence). The CDR3 totals 11 residues. Deletions cut 1 base from V and 7 bases from J, with 7 bases between. CDR3 amino acids: CSARAGGGYTF. In nucleotides, the CDR3 is TGCAGTGCTAGAGCGGGGGGTGGCTACACCTTC.

The chain links TRBV6-2 or TRBV6-3 to TRBJ2-5, with a weak D call TRBD1 (6 bases). CDR1 and CDR2 from the germline V gene are MNHEY and SVGEGT. This CDR3 has 14 amino acids. V was clipped by 6 bases and J by 5 bases, with 16 bases between them. The CDR3 DNA is TGTGCCAGCAGCCCACCCCGGACAGTCGAGACCCAGTACTTC. The encoded protein is CASSPPRTVETQYF.

V and J are TRBV15 and TRBJ1-4; TRBD1 agrees at 11 bases. Germline-derived CDR1 and CDR2 are LNHNV and YYDKDF (reference sequence). There are 14 residues in the CDR3. With V trimmed by 5 bases and J by 8 bases, 4 bases remained unmatched. CDR3 DNA sequence: TGTGCCACCAGCGGACAGGGGGCAGGGGAAAAACTGTTTTTT. Amino acid sequence: CATSGQGAGEKLFF.

This chain uses TRBV7-9 with TRBJ2-7, with TRBD2 identical over 8 bases. Unmatched junction bases numbered 10, after V lost 0 bases and J lost 6 bases. Per the germline V gene, CDR1 is SEHNR and CDR2 is FQNEAQ (reference sequence). The CDR3 has 16 amino acids. The CDR3 nucleotides read TGTGCCAGCAGCTTAGCGTCGACTAGCGCTTCACGCGAGCAGTACTTC. Its protein product is CASSLASTSASREQYF.

The chain has TRBV5-1 and TRBJ2-7; unclear D gene. The V end lost 0 bases, the J end lost 2 bases, and 6 bases lay between the germline ends. The CDR3 extends over 13 amino acids. Germline lookup yields CDR1 SGHRS and CDR2 YFSETQ. As DNA, the CDR3 is TGCGCCAGCAGCTTGGCGGGTACCTACGAGCAGTACTTC. It codes for CASSLAGTYEQYF.

This chain connects TRBV7-9 to TRBJ1-1; D is uncertain. The CDR3 runs 13 residues. The V and J ends lost 3 bases and 7 bases respectively, with 12 bases between them. Germline V gene data show CDR1 as SEHNR and CDR2 as FQNEAQ (reference sequence). CDR3 sequence (DNA): TGTGCCAGCAGCTTTGGGGTCCGGGGTGAAGCTTTCTTT. It encodes CASSFGVRGEAFF. Using reference TRBV7-9 and TRBJ1-1 for the parts outside the CDR3, the full variable domain is DTGVSQNPRHKITKRGQNVTFRCDPISEHNRLYWYRQTLGQGPEFLTYFQNEAQLEKSRLLSDRFSAERPKGSFSTLEIQRTEQGDSAMYLCASSFGVRGEAFFGQGTRLTVV.

The DNA for the CDR3 is TGTGCCAGCAGCGTAGGCGGAGGGGACGCGTATGGCTACACCTTC. It codes for CASSVGGGDAYGYTF. The chain carries TRBV9 and TRBJ1-2; D possibly corresponds to TRBD1 (5 bases). The CDR3 totals 15 residues. The ends were cut back, 0 bases at V and 5 bases at J, with 14 bases in the middle. Germline V gives CDR1 SGDLS, CDR2 YYNGEE.

The V gene is TRBV1, the J gene TRBJ1-1; TRBD1 reflects the table's D call only, with no check against the DNA. TRBV1 is annotated as a pseudogene. The CDR3 consists of 16 residues. The CDR3 DNA reads as TGCACCAGCAGCCAGGGGACCCCTGGACAGAGTACTGAAGCTTTCTTT. It yields the protein CTSSQGTPGQSTEAFF.

V is TRBV6-2 or TRBV6-3 and J is TRBJ2-2, with TRBD2 matching over 8 bases. The CDR3 has 16 residues. V lost 6 bases and J lost 6; bases outside the gene matches: 12. The germline V gene has CDR1 MNHEY and CDR2 SVGEGT. The CDR3 DNA follows: TGTGCCAGCAGCTTGACGACTAGCGTCGGGGCCGGGGAGCTGTTTTTT. Translated: CASSLTTSVGAGELFF.

V is TRBV7-2 and J is TRBJ2-7, with 11 bases aligning to TRBD1. Germline lookup yields CDR1 SGHTA and CDR2 FQGNSA. V shed 6 bases and J 3 bases; nucleotides not matched to a gene: 7. The length of the CDR3 is 15 residues. CDR3 nucleotide sequence: TGTGCCAGCAGGCAGGGACAGGGGGGGTACTACGAGCAGTACTTC. It yields the protein CASRQGQGGYYEQYF.

The J gene is TRBJ1-6, the V gene TRBV5-4; 8 nucleotides line up with TRBD1. This CDR3 has 15 amino acids. The junction had 7 bases not matched to a gene; V was cut back by 2 bases and J by 9 bases. The germline CDR1 and CDR2 sequences are SGHNT and YYREEE (reference sequence). CDR3 bases: TGTGCCAGCAGCTTTGGACAGGGAGCAGGTTCACCCCTCCACTTT. The encoded protein is CASSFGQGAGSPLHF. Variable domain in full (rest from reference TRBV5-4 and TRBJ1-6): ETGVTQSPTHLIKTRGQQVTLRCSSQSGHNTVSWYQQALGQGPQFIFQYYREEENGRGNFPPRFSGLQFPNYSSELNVNALELDDSALYLCASSFGQGAGSPLHFGNGTRLTVT.

The V call is TRBV5-8, the J call TRBJ1-1, with D tentatively TRBD1 (5 bases). Trimming cost V 0 bases and J 7 bases, with 16 bases left between them. Germline lookup yields CDR1 SGHTS and CDR2 YDEGEE. The CDR3 runs to 15 residues. The CDR3 sequence: CASSLDSRRGGEAFF. Here the CDR3 DNA reads TGTGCCAGCAGCTTGGACAGCCGCCGCGGGGGTGAAGCTTTCTTT.

The chain recombines TRBV6-5 with TRBJ2-5; 12 positions agree with TRBD2. V lost 4 bases and J lost 5; bases outside the gene matches: 2. CDR1 and CDR2 (germline): MNHEY, SVGAGI. This CDR3 region has 14 residues. The DNA for the CDR3 is TGTGCCAGCAGTTCTAGCGGGGGGGCGGAGACCCAGTACTTC. As protein: CASSSSGGAETQYF.

This clone was recorded once. The chain couples TRBV19 to TRBJ1-2; D may be TRBD1 (6 bases). The germline CDR1 and CDR2 sequences are LNHDA and SQIVND (reference sequence). The CDR3 contains 14 residues. Trimming stripped 5 bases from V and 4 bases from J, with 14 bases between. The CDR3 DNA is TGTGCCAGTAGTCCCGGGACATCCGGCTATGGCTACACCTTC. Residues: CASSPGTSGYGYTF.

The chain is built from TRBV7-3 and TRBJ2-2, with 8 bases fitting TRBD1. CDR3 length: 16 amino acids. The V and J ends lost 2 bases and 3 bases, in that order; junction bases with no gene match: 5. Germline CDR1 is SGHTA and CDR2 is FQGTGA. The CDR3 loop is CASSLQGARDTGELFF. The CDR3 DNA is TGTGCCAGCAGCTTACAGGGGGCTCGGGACACCGGGGAGCTGTTTTTT.

The chain combines TRBV3-1 (or the pseudogene TRBV3-2) with TRBJ2-3; maybe TRBD2 (5 bases). The V end lost 5 bases, the J end lost 1 base, and 13 bases lay between the germline ends. The CDR3 runs to 15 residues. Germline V lookup: CDR1 LGHDT, CDR2 YNNKEL (reference sequence). The CDR3 DNA is TGTGCCAGCAGCTACCGGGGTTTGGGCACAGATACGCAGTATTTT. This sequence encodes CASSYRGLGTDTQYF.

The V and J genes are TRBV5-1 and TRBJ1-1, with TRBD1 matching over 8 bases. The CDR3 is made up of 12 amino acids. V lost 6 bases, J lost 4 bases, and 2 bases stayed unmatched. The germline CDR1 and CDR2 sequences are SGHRS and YFSETQ. The CDR3 loop is CASTTGGTEAFF. DNA for the CDR3: TGCGCCAGCACTACAGGGGGCACTGAAGCTTTCTTT.

The chain uses TRBV3-1 (or the pseudogene TRBV3-2) and TRBJ2-5; 7 bases fit TRBD1. The V gene's germline CDR1 is LGHDT and CDR2 YNNKEL (reference sequence). The CDR3 is 16 residues long. Trimming at V came to 1 base and at J to 3 bases, leaving 8 bases not matched to a gene. The CDR3 DNA is TGTGCCAGCAGCCAAGCCTCGGGACAGTCGAAAGAGACCCAGTACTTC. Translating gives CASSQASGQSKETQYF.